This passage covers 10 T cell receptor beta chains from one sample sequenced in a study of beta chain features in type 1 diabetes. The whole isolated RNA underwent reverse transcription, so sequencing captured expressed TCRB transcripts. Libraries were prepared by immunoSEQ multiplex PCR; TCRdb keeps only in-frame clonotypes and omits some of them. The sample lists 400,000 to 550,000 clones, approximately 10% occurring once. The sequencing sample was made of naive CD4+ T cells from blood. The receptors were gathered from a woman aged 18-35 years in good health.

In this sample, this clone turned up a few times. DNA for the CDR3: TGTGCCAGCAGCTTAACGGCCCTGGAGACGACTGAAGCTTTCTTT. As protein: CASSLTALETTEAFF. V gene TRBV7-3 combines with J gene TRBJ1-1; D is unclear. CDR3 length equals 15 residues. With 0 bases removed from V and 5 bases from J, the gap between germline ends came to 13 bases. Germline CDR1 reads SGHTA; CDR2 reads FQGTGA.

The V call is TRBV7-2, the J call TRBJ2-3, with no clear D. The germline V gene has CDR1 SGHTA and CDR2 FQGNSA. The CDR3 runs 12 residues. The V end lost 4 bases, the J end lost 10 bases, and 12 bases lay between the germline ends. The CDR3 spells CASSWAPGPQYF. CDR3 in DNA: TGTGCCAGCAGCTGGGCCCCCGGACCGCAGTATTTT.

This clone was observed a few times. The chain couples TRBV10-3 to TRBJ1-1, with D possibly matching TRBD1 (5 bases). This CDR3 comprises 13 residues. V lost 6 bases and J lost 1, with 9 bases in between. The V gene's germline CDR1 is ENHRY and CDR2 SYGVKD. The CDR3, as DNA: TGTGCCATCAGCATGACAGAGAACACTGAAGCTTTCTTT. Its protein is CAISMTENTEAFF.

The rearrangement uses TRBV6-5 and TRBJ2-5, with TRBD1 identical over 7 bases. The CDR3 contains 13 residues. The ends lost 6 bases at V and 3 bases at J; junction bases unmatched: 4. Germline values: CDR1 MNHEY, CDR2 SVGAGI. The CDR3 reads CASSRQGKETQYF. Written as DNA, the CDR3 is TGTGCCAGCAGCCGACAGGGCAAAGAGACCCAGTACTTC.

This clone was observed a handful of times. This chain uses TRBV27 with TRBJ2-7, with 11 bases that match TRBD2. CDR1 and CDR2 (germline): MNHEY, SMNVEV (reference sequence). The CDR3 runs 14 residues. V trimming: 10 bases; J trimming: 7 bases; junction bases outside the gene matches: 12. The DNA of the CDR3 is TGTGCCAACACGGGGACTAGCGGCCCTGGGGAGCAGTACTTC. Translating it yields CANTGTSGPGEQYF.

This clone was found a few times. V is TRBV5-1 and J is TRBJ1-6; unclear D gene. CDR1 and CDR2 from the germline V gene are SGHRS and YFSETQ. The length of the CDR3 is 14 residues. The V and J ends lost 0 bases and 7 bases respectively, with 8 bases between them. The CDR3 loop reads CASSLDLKNSPLHF. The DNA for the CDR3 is TGCGCCAGCAGCTTGGATCTGAAGAATTCACCCCTCCACTTT.

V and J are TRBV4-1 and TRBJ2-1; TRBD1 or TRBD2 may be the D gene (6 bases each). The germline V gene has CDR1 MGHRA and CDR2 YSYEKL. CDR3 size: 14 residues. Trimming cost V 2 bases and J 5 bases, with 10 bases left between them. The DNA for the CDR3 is TGCGCCAGCAGCCAACGGGGGCGTAACAATGAGCAGTTCTTC. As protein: CASSQRGRNNEQFF.

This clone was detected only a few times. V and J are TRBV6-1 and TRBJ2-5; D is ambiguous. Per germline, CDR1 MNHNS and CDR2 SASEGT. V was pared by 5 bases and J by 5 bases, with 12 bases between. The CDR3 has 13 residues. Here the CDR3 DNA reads TGTGCCAGCAGTTCGGGCCTCAGGGAGACCCAGTACTTC. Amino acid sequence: CASSSGLRETQYF.

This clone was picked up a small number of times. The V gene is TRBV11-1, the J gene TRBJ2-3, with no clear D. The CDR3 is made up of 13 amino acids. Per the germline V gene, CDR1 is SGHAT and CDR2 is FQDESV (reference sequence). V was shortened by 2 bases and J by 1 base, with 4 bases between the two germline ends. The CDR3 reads CASSLSRTDTQYF. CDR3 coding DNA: TGTGCCAGCAGCTTAAGTCGCACAGATACGCAGTATTTT.

The CDR3 DNA sequence: TGTGCCACTTCAGGGACCGGGGCCAACGTCCTGACTTTC. Translated, it gives CATSGTGANVLTF. The chain couples TRBV19 to TRBJ2-6, with D possibly called TRBD1 or TRBD2 (5 bases each). The CDR3 runs to 13 residues. V lost 10 bases, J lost 4 bases, and 11 bases lay in between. The germline V gene has CDR1 LNHDA and CDR2 SQIVND (reference sequence).